This T cell receptor beta chain was sequenced in a study of blood T cells in healthy people across ages. General study points: Age advanced and TCR beta diversity per million T cells fell, roughly linearly. No conclusive comparison of naive versus antigen-experienced cells was possible with unsorted PBMCs. The unknown donor CMV status may have confounded expanded clonotype changes.

Details on this clonotype: The antigen is undetermined.

Trimming took 1 base from V and 7 from J, leaving 14 bases between them. CDR3 length: 15 residues. Germline CDR1 is SGHAT and CDR2 is FQNNGV. With a J-beta primer mix and a sample-barcoded 5' primer, a second PCR ran about 6 to 11 cycles. One entry per CDR3 protein, called by TCRdb with MiXCR from the 5' RACE reads. This table holds hundreds of thousands of distinct CDR3 sequences, roughly 44% found once. In terms of origin and age, donors were healthy Caucasian individuals from Russia aged about 6 to 90. The receptor's source is a woman aged 55-70 years in good health. V is TRBV11-2 and J is TRBJ2-1; maybe TRBD2 (6 bases). Sequencing used blood. The CDR3 here is CASSLGVAGGNEQFF. CDR3 sequence (DNA): TGTGCCAGCAGCTTAGGTGTAGCAGGAGGGAATGAGCAGTTCTTC. Together with reference TRBV11-2 and TRBJ2-1, the CDR3 gives the full variable domain: EAGVAQSPRYKIIEKRQSVAFWCNPISGHATLYWYQQILGQGPKLLIQFQNNGVVDDSQLPKDRFSAERLKGVDSTLKIQPAKLEDSAVYLCASSLGVAGGNEQFFGPGTRLTVL.